This T cell receptor beta chain comes out of a study of blood T cell repertoires in COVID-19. Study background: Both acute and convalescent COVID-19 samples were obtained from the United States, Italy and Spain. In each case, the material was cDNA or gDNA derived from T cells, B-cell-depleted T cells, or PBMCs.

Study processing details: By means of reference gene primer amplification, nucleated cell counts were estimated. Sequenced by immunoSEQ multiplex PCR; TCRdb stores in-frame clones only, minus some. Clonal size and the V and J genes are those of that table, whereas D and trimming came from the DNA. Seen here are fewer than 100,000 clones, 80% observed once, and the top ten hold 10%. The V and J ends lost 5 bases and 3 bases, in that order; junction bases with no gene match: 4. Per the germline V gene, CDR1 is LNHDA and CDR2 is SQIVND (reference sequence). The CDR3 runs 14 residues. The sequence came from a woman aged 70-85 years with acute or convalescent COVID-19. The J gene is TRBJ1-5, the V gene TRBV19; 7 bases line up with TRBD1. The sequencing input was peripheral blood. CDR3 DNA sequence: TGTGCCAGTAGTCGTGACAGGGACAATCAGCCCCAGCATTTT. It encodes CASSRDRDNQPQHF.